This TCR beta chain was retrieved from a study of CD8+ T cells in alopecia areata. The overall study: Skin from roughly 6-12-month-old C3H/HeJ graft donors with spontaneous alopecia went to roughly 7-10-week-old female C3H/HeJ mice.

Turning to this clone: This may stem from a read error, because a much larger clone lies one nucleotide away. Here the gene names and germline are mouse. The CDR3 end lies 4 residues beyond the end of the read and is filled in from the germline J gene. The sample holds other DNA sequences that translate to the same CDR3.

Pooled cells of cutaneous lymph node origin were sorted on CD4, CD8alpha, NKG2D, NKG2ACE and other markers. In each case, RNA was isolated and then reverse transcribed into cDNA as the sequencing template. The table came from immunoSEQ multiplex PCR; TCRdb's copy has only in-frame clones and leaves some out. This sample comprises 200,000 to 300,000 clones, none seen once only. Per germline, CDR1 FNHDT and CDR2 SITEND (reference sequence). V gave up 5 bases and J gave up 1 base; unmatched junction bases: 1. This CDR3 spans 13 amino acids. The specimen sequenced was CD4+ T cells sorted from a lymph node. The TCR was taken from a C3H/HeJ mouse with alopecia areata. The MHC haplotype recorded for the strain is H2-k. The chain has TRBV19 and TRBJ2-5; 7 bases map to TRBD1. CDR3 region: CASRDRDQDTQYF. The sequenced CDR3 bases are TGTGCCAGCAGAGACAGGGACCAAGAC.